Listed below are T cell receptor beta chains from one sample, sequenced in a study of CD8+ T cells in alopecia areata. The table came from immunoSEQ multiplex PCR; TCRdb's copy has only in-frame clones and leaves some out. The sample has around 140,000 clones; more than 40% are singletons. Sample: CD8+ T cells sorted from blood, taken at week 0. The source of these receptors is a human donor with alopecia areata. Each CDR3 is given with its conserved first and last residue. The D gene is left open where the match is weak. Expanded clones are given a class, and other clones once, few, many or no size at all.

abundance	v_gene	j_gene	d_gene	CDR3nt	CDR3aa
NA	TRBV7-7	TRBJ2-7	NA	TGTGCTAGCAGCTTAGCGAAGGACAGCTACGAGCAGTACTTC	CASSLAKDSYEQYF
many	TRBV29-1	TRBJ1-2	NA	TGCAGCGTTGAAGATATGGGGCAGGGTGGTGGCTACACCTTC	CSVEDMGQGGGYTF
NA	TRBV5-6	TRBJ2-7	NA	TGTGCCAGCAGCTGGGCGGGCAGGGAAGGGGACGAGCAGTACTTC	CASSWAGREGDEQYF
NA	TRBV13	TRBJ1-4	TRBD1	TGTGCCAGCAGTCACGGGACAGGGAAAAATGAAAAACTGTTTTTT	CASSHGTGKNEKLFF
few	TRBV6-6	TRBJ2-7	NA	TGTGCCAGCAGTTACGAGGAAGGGTCCTACGAGCAGTACTTC	CASSYEEGSYEQYF
NA	TRBV27	TRBJ2-7	TRBD1	TGTGCCAGCAGTACGGGGACAGGATCCTACGAGCAGTACTTC	CASSTGTGSYEQYF
NA	TRBV25-1	TRBJ2-1	TRBD2	TGTGCCAGCAGTGAATGGGGACTAGCGGGGGGGCTCGATGAGCAGTTCTTC	CASSEWGLAGGLDEQFF
NA	TRBV30	TRBJ1-1	NA	TGTGCCTGGAGTGTGATTACAGGGTCGGAGGCTTTCTTT	CAWSVITGSEAFF
few	TRBV30	TRBJ2-7	TRBD1	TGTGCCTGGAGTGTATTTAGGACAGGGGAGCTCGAGCAGTACTTC	CAWSVFRTGELEQYF
few	TRBV29-1	TRBJ2-5	NA	TGCAGTTCTTTAGAGGGACCGTCCGAGACCCAGTACTTC	CSSLEGPSETQYF
NA	TRBV30	TRBJ2-5	NA	TGTGCCTGGACCCCGCGGGGAGGCGAGACCCAGTACTTC	CAWTPRGGETQYF
NA	TRBV27	TRBJ2-7	NA	TGTGCCACCGGAAACTCCTACGAGCAGTACTTC	CATGNSYEQYF
few	TRBV5-1	TRBJ1-1	NA	TGCGCCAGCAGCTTGGCCATCGAAGAGGGACTTGTTTCAGCTTTCTTT	CASSLAIEEGLVSAFF
NA	TRBV6-8	TRBJ1-4	TRBD1	TGTGCCAGCCTGGGGACAGGGAATGAAAAACTGTTTTTT	CASLGTGNEKLFF
NA	TRBV9	TRBJ2-5	TRBD2	TGTGCCAGCAGCTACCGCGGCGGGGGGGCCCAGGAGACCCAGTACTTC	CASSYRGGGAQETQYF
few	TRBV10-3	TRBJ1-2	NA	TGTGCCATCAGTGAGTCGAGGTCGGCAGGGAGGTTGTCCTATGGCTACACCTTC	CAISESRSAGRLSYGYTF
few	TRBV27	TRBJ2-1	TRBD2	TGTGCCACCCGGGGGGGCCCTAGGGATGAGCAGTTCTTC	CATRGGPRDEQFF
few	TRBV10-2	TRBJ1-4	NA	TGCGCCAGCAGTGAGTCGGGGACAAGTAATGAAAAACTGTTTTTT	CASSESGTSNEKLFF
NA	TRBV29-1	TRBJ2-2	NA	TGCAGCGTTGATACCAAGAACACCGGGGAGCTGTTTTTT	CSVDTKNTGELFF
NA	TRBV18	TRBJ2-3	TRBD1	TGTGCCAGCTCACCACCGACAGGGGCGACAGATACGCAGTATTTT	CASSPPTGATDTQYF
NA	TRBV25-1	TRBJ1-2	NA	TGTGCCAGCAGTGAAAGTGTGAGGGATGGCTACACCTTC	CASSESVRDGYTF
NA	TRBV29-1	TRBJ2-7	NA	TGCAGCGTGCAGGGTACGGGGGAGCAGTACTTC	CSVQGTGEQYF
few	TRBV29-1	TRBJ2-5	NA	TGCAGCGTTGAAGGGACAGCAGAGACCCAGTACTTC	CSVEGTAETQYF
NA	TRBV29-1	TRBJ2-1	NA	TGCAGCGTTGAATATGGGGACTCCTACAATGAGCAGTTCTTC	CSVEYGDSYNEQFF
NA	TRBV11-2	TRBJ2-7	TRBD1	TGTGCCAGCAGCCCGGGGACAGAACCAGGCTACGAGCAGTACTTC	CASSPGTEPGYEQYF
NA	TRBV30	TRBJ1-1	NA	TGTGCCTGGAGTGTAACAATCAACACTGAAGCTTTCTTT	CAWSVTINTEAFF
NA	TRBV7-9	TRBJ2-3	NA	TGTGCCAGCAGCTTCCCGCTTACAGATACGCAGTATTTT	CASSFPLTDTQYF
few	TRBV2	TRBJ2-3	TRBD2	TGTGCCAGCAGCGAAGGGCTAGCGGGGGGTACAGATACGCAGTATTTT	CASSEGLAGGTDTQYF
NA	TRBV5-4	TRBJ2-5	NA	TGTGCCAGCAGCTCCTCCCAAGAGACCCAGTACTTC	CASSSSQETQYF
NA	TRBV19	TRBJ2-1	TRBD2	TGTGCCAGTAGTATTGCCCTAGCGGGGGGGCCTAATGAGCAGTTCTTC	CASSIALAGGPNEQFF
NA	TRBV30	TRBJ2-7	NA	TGTGCCTGGAGTGTGGACAGTTCCTACGAGCAGTACTTC	CAWSVDSSYEQYF
once	TRBV30	TRBJ1-2	NA	TGTGCCTGGAGTGTTGACGTGAACTATGGCTACACCTTC	CAWSVDVNYGYTF
once	TRBV11-2	TRBJ1-1	NA	TGTGCCAGCAGCTTAACTCAAGCGAACACTGAAGCTTTCTTT	CASSLTQANTEAFF
NA	TRBV5-4	TRBJ2-3	NA	TGTGCCAGCAGCTTGCTGCTAGCGGATACGCAGTATTTT	CASSLLLADTQYF
NA	TRBV12-1	TRBJ2-6	NA	TGTGCCAGCAGCGAGGGGCGGGACAGGGTCTCTGGGGCCAACGTCCTGACTTTC	CASSEGRDRVSGANVLTF
NA	TRBV7-3	TRBJ2-1	TRBD1	TGTGCCAGCAGCCGGACAGGGGACAATGAGCAGTTCTTC	CASSRTGDNEQFF
NA	TRBV6-5	TRBJ2-1	NA	TGTGCCAGCGGGCCCAGGGACGAGCAGTTCTTC	CASGPRDEQFF
few	TRBV29-1	TRBJ2-7	NA	TGCAGCGTCTCCATTTCGGGACGGTACTACGAGCAGTACTTC	CSVSISGRYYEQYF
few	TRBV27	TRBJ2-4	NA	TGTGCCAGCAGTGGAAGTAACATTCAGTACTTC	CASSGSNIQYF
NA	TRBV7-9	TRBJ2-2	NA	TGTGCCAGCAGCACCGGGGAGCTGTTTTTT	CASSTGELFF
NA	TRBV7-8	TRBJ2-7	NA	TGTGCCAGCAGCTATCTACAGGGCCCCGTAGCCTACGAGCAGTACTTC	CASSYLQGPVAYEQYF
NA	TRBV25-1	TRBJ2-5	NA	TGTGCCAGCAGGAAACAAGAGACCCAGTACTTC	CASRKQETQYF
once	TRBV27	TRBJ2-4	NA	TGTGCCAGCAGTTTACTAGGAGCCAAAAACATTCAGTACTTC	CASSLLGAKNIQYF
few	TRBV13	TRBJ2-7	NA	TGTGCCAGCAGCTTAAGGGACTCTCGCTACGAGCAGTACTTC	CASSLRDSRYEQYF
NA	TRBV4-1	TRBJ1-6	NA	TGCGCCAGCAGCCAAGCCATCTCCTATAATTCACCCCTCCACTTT	CASSQAISYNSPLHF